This T cell receptor beta chain was profiled in a study of blood T cell repertoires in COVID-19. Study-wide background: COVID-19 samples, acute and convalescent, were from the United States, Italy and Spain. T cells, B-cell-depleted T cells, or PBMCs supplied cDNA or gDNA.

Per the original data handling: By means of reference gene primer amplification, nucleated cell counts were estimated. The protocol was immunoSEQ multiplex PCR, while the TCRdb copy is restricted to in-frame clones and leaves out a portion. For V, J and clone size, that table is used; D and trimming come from the DNA. The data hold roughly 69,000 clones, with 90% observed a single time. Germline V gives CDR1 SGHDN, CDR2 FVKESK. Trimming took off 1 base at V and 6 bases at J, with 16 bases between the two ends. This CDR3 is 15 amino acids long. This TCR came from a man aged 45 to 65 with acute or convalescent COVID-19. What was sequenced was peripheral blood. This chain links TRBV14 with TRBJ2-7, with D perhaps TRBD1 (6 bases). In nucleotides, the CDR3 is TGTGCCAGCAGCCAAGCCCGAAAACAGGGAGCCGAGCAGTACTTC. Translation gives CASSQARKQGAEQYF.